This T cell receptor beta chain was identified in a study of a mutant IDH1 vaccine in newly diagnosed glioma. Across the whole study: Beginning 4-6 weeks after radiotherapy alone, or with temozolomide cycles, vaccination took place.

Data came from immunoSEQ multiplex PCR; TCRdb stores just in-frame clones and leaves some out. The sample comprises tens of thousands of clones, roughly nine tenths of which are singletons, and 0.56% rests with the top ten. The sample's time point: week 5, during vaccination. The investigators gave 300 ug of mutant IDH1 20-mer peptide in each vaccine dose, together with topical imiquimod. The table lists this clone with a count of one. The target antigen is unknown. The CDR3 totals 14 residues. Germline assignment: CDR1 MGHRA and CDR2 YSYEKL. Trimming pared 1 base from V and 3 bases from J, leaving 10 bases between.

The input for sequencing was PBMCs, taken from a glioma patient whose treatment included an IDH1 peptide vaccine. The gene calls are TRBV4-1 and TRBJ2-7; D is undetermined. The source is a woman between 50 and 59 years old with glioma. The CDR3 DNA reads TGCGCCAGCAGCCAAGCTACAGTAGTCTACGAGCAGTACTTC. Its translation: CASSQATVVYEQYF.